The 14 T cell receptor beta chains reported below all come from one sample, sequenced in a study of regulatory T cells in long-lasting Graves disease. Time point here: newly diagnosed GD, antithyroid drugs for less than 3 months. The TCR library was prepared using RNA isolated from PBMCs. Construction of the TCR beta libraries employed iRepertoire HTBI primers in conjunction with Arm-PCR of CDR3 regions. MiXCR was run by TCRdb on the multiplex PCR reads, yielding one entry per CDR3 protein. The table lists 300,000 to 450,000 distinct CDR3 sequences, roughly 16% of them singletons. The sequencing used peripheral blood mononuclear cells (PBMCs), collected at new diagnosis, from a patient treated with antithyroid drugs. The receptors shown here come from a female donor with Graves disease.

This clonotype appeared many times. This chain links TRBV6-1 with TRBJ2-1; D gene uncertain. The germline V gene encodes CDR1 MNHNS and CDR2 SASEGT. The length of the CDR3 is 12 residues. V lost 5 bases and J lost 4, with 6 bases in between. The CDR3: CASSRFYNEQFF. CDR3 sequence (DNA): TGTGCCAGCAGTAGGTTTTACAATGAGCAGTTCTTC.

This clonotype was picked up many times. The gene calls are TRBV15 and TRBJ1-2, with D tentatively TRBD1 (5 bases). Germline V gene sequence: CDR1 LNHNV, CDR2 YYDKDF (reference sequence). The V end lost 4 bases, the J end lost 3 bases, and 12 bases lay between the germline ends. The CDR3 runs to 14 residues. The CDR3 protein is CATSKYDRDYGYTF. CDR3 bases: TGTGCCACCAGCAAATACGACAGAGACTATGGCTACACCTTC.

This clonotype was counted many times. This sequence joins TRBV29-1 and TRBJ2-7, with 10 bases that match TRBD1. Germline-derived CDR1 and CDR2 are SQVTM and ANQGSEA. V lost 0 bases, J lost 0 bases, and 5 bases stayed unmatched. This CDR3 is 16 amino acids long. CDR3 amino acids: CSVEEGQGSVSYEQYF. DNA of the CDR3: TGCAGCGTTGAAGAGGGACAGGGGTCGGTCTCCTACGAGCAGTACTTC.

This clonotype was seen repeatedly, ten times or more. The chain employs TRBV12-3 or TRBV12-4 and TRBJ1-2; the D gene is possibly TRBD1 (5 bases). V dropped 5 bases and J dropped 8 bases, with 15 bases sitting between them. There are 13 residues in the CDR3. The CDR3 protein is CASSLRDQGGYTF. CDR3 sequence (DNA): TGTGCCAGCAGTCTCAGGGACCAGGGAGGCTACACCTTC.

This clonotype was seen ten or more times. CDR3 residues: CASSLWPDHYEQYF. The DNA for the CDR3 is TGTGCCAGCAGCTTGTGGCCGGACCACTACGAGCAGTACTTC. The chain recombines TRBV7-2 with TRBJ2-7; D gene uncertain. CDR1 is SGHTA, CDR2 FQGNSA, per germline. With 3 bases removed from V and 3 bases from J, the gap between germline ends came to 12 bases. This CDR3 is 14 amino acids long.

The gene calls are TRBV12-3 or TRBV12-4 and TRBJ2-5, with 7 bases that match TRBD2. The CDR3 is 15 residues long. Trimming removed 0 bases from V and 2 bases from J; junction bases left unmatched: 3. The CDR3 loop reads CASSLAGGKQETQYF. The DNA for the CDR3 is TGTGCCAGCAGTTTAGCGGGGGGGAAGCAAGAGACCCAGTACTTC.

In this sample, this clonotype turned up many times. The chain joins TRBV24-1 to TRBJ2-3; D is possibly TRBD1 (5 bases). The CDR3 length is 13 residues. Trimming took off 1 base at V and 6 bases at J, with 7 bases between the two ends. Germline assignment: CDR1 KGHDR and CDR2 SFDVKD. CDR3 sequence (DNA): TGTGCCACCAGTGATTTTCAGGGCGATACGCAGTATTTT. Translated: CATSDFQGDTQYF.

This clonotype was counted between two and nine times. The rearrangement links TRBV6-1 to TRBJ1-4; D uncertain. V was clipped by 2 bases and J by 7 bases, with 8 bases between them. The CDR3 covers 13 residues. Germline-derived CDR1 and CDR2 are MNHNS and SASEGT. DNA for the CDR3: TGTGCCAGCAGTGAAATTTATGGTGAAAAACTGTTTTTT. Its translation: CASSEIYGEKLFF.

V gene TRBV10-1 combines with J gene TRBJ2-1; no clear D gene. This CDR3 region has 13 residues. V dropped 4 bases and J dropped 9 bases, with 13 bases sitting between them. The V gene's germline CDR1 is WNHNN and CDR2 SYGVQD (reference sequence). CDR3 loop: CASSVIPDGEQFF. The CDR3 DNA follows: TGCGCCAGCAGTGTGATACCAGATGGTGAGCAGTTCTTC.

The rearrangement joins TRBV7-2 to TRBJ2-3; TRBD2 aligns across 13 bases. The trim removed 5 bases at V and 1 base at J, leaving 6 bases unmatched. Germline assignment: CDR1 SGHTA and CDR2 FQGNSA. The CDR3 contains 17 residues. CDR3 bases: TGTGCCAGCAGCCCCGGACTAGCGGGGGATGGCACAGATACGCAGTATTTT. It encodes CASSPGLAGDGTDTQYF.

Concerning this clonotype: A read error is possible here, since a much larger clone lies one base away. This chain connects TRBV20-1 to TRBJ2-1; 12 bases agree with TRBD1. The J call may be in error: the DNA end matches TRBJ2-5 better. The CDR3 contains 13 residues. CDR1 is DFQATT and CDR2 is SNEGSKA in the germline V gene (reference sequence). The CDR3: CSVRDRGLETQYF. The CDR3 nucleotides read TGCAGTGTTAGGGACAGGGGGCTGGAGACCCAGTACTTC.

This clonotype was counted at least ten times. This rearrangement joins TRBV7-9 to TRBJ2-7; 11 bases are a match to TRBD1. The germline V gene encodes CDR1 SEHNR and CDR2 FQNEAQ (reference sequence). With 4 bases clipped from V and 0 bases from J, the junction kept 8 bases outside the gene matches. CDR3 length: 17 residues. CDR3 nucleotides: TGTGCCAGCAGCTCAATGCCGGGACAGGGGGACTCCTACGAGCAGTACTTC. It encodes CASSSMPGQGDSYEQYF.

This clonotype was found a few times. The rearrangement links TRBV9 to TRBJ2-3; D call uncertain. V lost 1 base to trimming and J lost 3 bases, with 9 bases between them. CDR1 and CDR2 from the germline V gene are SGDLS and YYNGEE. The CDR3 has 14 residues. CDR3 in amino acids: CASSVRSETDTQYF. The CDR3 DNA follows: TGTGCCAGCAGCGTACGATCAGAGACAGATACGCAGTATTTT.

This clonotype was seen repeatedly, ten times or more. The chain combines TRBV10-3 with TRBJ2-7; D gene uncertain. This CDR3 spans 13 amino acids. The V end lost 4 bases, the J end lost 6 bases, and 13 bases lay between the germline ends. Germline CDR1 reads ENHRY; CDR2 reads SYGVKD. In DNA, the CDR3 is TGTGCCATCAGTGCTATTAGGGAAGCCGAGCAGTACTTC. Residues: CAISAIREAEQYF.